This TCR beta chain was recovered during a study of blood T cell repertoires in COVID-19 (dated by TCRdb to between 2020 and 2021). Regarding the complete study: The collaborator samples originated in the United States, Italy and Spain and spanned the acute and convalescent phases of COVID-19. The prospective study material was composed of cDNA or gDNA derived from T cells, B-cell-depleted T cells, or PBMCs. The dataset comprised deeply sampled blood TCRbeta repertoires from subjects exposed to, actively infected with, or recovered from COVID-19. The repertoires were released in a freely available public database intended as a resource for research on the immune response to SARS-CoV-2. Samples came from the ongoing ImmuneRACE study (first 160 participants) plus 1,254 subjects from 6 global collaborators. Sample metadata almost always included a de-identified subject ID, COVID-19 status, age in years and sex. Where available, HLA class I and class II types were obtained from metadata supplied by the sample provider rather than from assay-based typing. General conclusions and limits of the study: The quantity of clinical and demographic metadata differed by source and by participant and was supplied without curation.

There are a few counts of this clone. This receptor's antigen is unknown. It has no much larger one-base neighbor in the sample; base qualities were not kept. TCRbeta CDR3 regions were amplified from genomic DNA using the immunoSEQ Assay, a bias-controlled multiplex PCR. The source study handled its data this way. The number of nucleated cells in each sample was estimated from the amplification of reference gene primers within the assay. Sequence reads were collapsed and filtered to measure the absolute abundance of every unique TCRbeta CDR3 rearrangement. For each sample, productive Simpson clonality was calculated as the square root of Simpson's diversity index over productive rearrangements. TCRdb took over this immuneACCESS table, retaining in-frame rearrangements with V and J assigned. Such tables are incomplete; in checked studies, under half of the missing clones stem from an unresolved V gene, and the remainder is unexplained. That table supplies the V and J calls and clone size; D and trimming were determined from the DNA. Within this sample are roughly 130,000 clones, with over 75% of them counted one time only. The ten largest account for more than 4.5% of the sample.

Each collaborating institution followed its own protocols to collect whole blood in K2EDTA tubes. For TCRbeta analysis, collaborators shipped samples as frozen whole blood, isolated PBMCs, or DNA extracted from either of those sample types. V lost 0 bases and J lost 1 base; the stretch between them is 7 bases long. From the cysteine up to the phenylalanine, the CDR3 has a length of 15 residues. The sequence is cut down to CDR3 DNA, 45 bases in frame from base 1. Reading the germline V gene gives CDR1 ENHRY and CDR2 SYGVKD. The receptor was isolated from an older woman with acute or convalescent COVID-19. The chain couples TRBV10-3 to TRBJ1-5; TRBD1 is a possible D gene, resting on 5 matching bases. Sequenced sample: peripheral blood. The DNA sequence is given as TGTGCCATCAGTGAGTCGGGGGGAAGCAATCAGCCCCAGCATTTT. It is translated as CAISESGGSNQPQHF.